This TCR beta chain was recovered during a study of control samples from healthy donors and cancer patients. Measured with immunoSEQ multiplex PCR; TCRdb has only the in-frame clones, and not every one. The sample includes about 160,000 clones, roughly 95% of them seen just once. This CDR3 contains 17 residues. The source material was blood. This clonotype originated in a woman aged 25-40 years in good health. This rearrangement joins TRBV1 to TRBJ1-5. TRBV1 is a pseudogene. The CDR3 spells CTNIPRGLAHLNQPQHF. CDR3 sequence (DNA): TGCACCAATATCCCTAGAGGTCTTGCCCACCTCAATCAGCCCCAGCATTTT.